Presented here are 14 T cell receptor beta chains from one specimen sequenced in a study of siplizumab effects on memory and regulatory T cells. Method: immunoSEQ multiplex PCR; TCRdb's copy keeps in-frame clones and lacks some. The sample lists 90,000 to 120,000 clones; 93% were seen once. Source material: Tregs sorted from blood. The source is a human donor in good health.

This chain joins TRBV29-1 and TRBJ2-2, with D tentatively TRBD1 (6 bases). CDR3 length equals 14 residues. CDR1 is SQVTM and CDR2 is ANQGSEA in the germline V gene. V lost 7 bases, J lost 0 bases, and 12 bases lay in between. In DNA form, the CDR3 reads TGCAGCGCTCCGGACAGACCGAACACCGGGGAGCTGTTTTTT. It specifies CSAPDRPNTGELFF.

In this sample, this clone turned up once. The CDR3 region is CASSPTGGKGYTF. The CDR3 coding sequence is TGTGCCAGCAGTCCGACAGGGGGTAAGGGCTACACCTTC. The rearrangement uses TRBV27 and TRBJ1-2; 9 nucleotides agree with TRBD1. After removal of 5 bases from V and 8 bases from J, the junction contained 6 bases not matched to a gene. Per germline, CDR1 MNHEY and CDR2 SMNVEV (reference sequence). The CDR3 sequence is 13 residues long.

The V and J genes are TRBV5-1 and TRBJ2-7; D tentatively reads TRBD1 or TRBD2 (6 bases each). The CDR3 loop spans 14 amino acids. Germline V lookup: CDR1 SGHRS, CDR2 YFSETQ. V lost 5 bases, J lost 2 bases, and 14 bases lay in between. In DNA, the CDR3 is TGCGCCAGCAGTGGGGGGACACCGCCCTACGAGCAGTACTTC. Its translation is CASSGGTPPYEQYF. Based on the CDR3 plus reference TRBV5-1 and TRBJ2-7, the full variable domain is KAGVTQTPRYLIKTRGQQVTLSCSPISGHRSVSWYQQTPGQGLQFLFEYFSETQRNKGNFPGRFSGRQFSNSRSEMNVSTLELGDSALYLCASSGGTPPYEQYFGPGTRLTVT.

The CDR3 here is CASSSGPVWVEKLFF. CDR3 coding DNA: TGTGCCAGCAGTAGTGGCCCCGTGTGGGTTGAAAAACTGTTTTTT. This rearrangement joins TRBV6-6 to TRBJ1-4; no reliable D call. The CDR3 consists of 15 residues. Germline CDR1 is MNHNY and CDR2 is SVGAGI (reference sequence). V was cut by 5 bases and J by 7 bases, with 17 bases left in between.

The chain is built from TRBV5-1 and TRBJ1-1; possible D gene TRBD1, 6 bases. V lost 4 bases to trimming and J lost 1 base, with 8 bases between them. The CDR3 is 13 residues long. Germline values: CDR1 SGHRS, CDR2 YFSETQ. The CDR3 region has the DNA TGCGCCAGCAGCGGACAGTCGAACACTGAAGCTTTCTTT. This codes for CASSGQSNTEAFF. Looking up the rest from reference TRBV5-1 and TRBJ1-1 gives the full variable domain: KAGVTQTPRYLIKTRGQQVTLSCSPISGHRSVSWYQQTPGQGLQFLFEYFSETQRNKGNFPGRFSGRQFSNSRSEMNVSTLELGDSALYLCASSGQSNTEAFFGQGTRLTVV.

This chain uses TRBV5-4 with TRBJ2-2; D may be TRBD1 (6 bases). V lost 4 bases to trimming and J lost 5 bases, with 18 bases between them. This CDR3 has 16 residues. Germline CDR1 is SGHNT and CDR2 is YYREEE (reference sequence). CDR3 protein: CASSPPGATPTGELFF. The CDR3 nucleotides are TGTGCCAGCAGCCCGCCAGGGGCTACCCCGACCGGGGAGCTGTTTTTT.

The chain couples TRBV28 to TRBJ1-2, with D maybe TRBD1 (6 bases). CDR1 and CDR2 from the germline V gene are MDHEN and SYDVKM. The germline V and J ends were trimmed by 2 bases and 7 bases, with 8 bases remaining between them. The CDR3 is 12 amino acids. The CDR3 region is CASSLGGTGYTF. The CDR3 coding sequence is TGTGCCAGCAGTTTAGGGGGCACTGGCTACACCTTC.

CDR3 protein: CASSTDRGLNEKLFF. Here the CDR3 DNA reads TGTGCCAGTAGTACGGACAGGGGGCTTAATGAAAAACTGTTTTTT. The genes are TRBV19 and TRBJ1-4; 11 bases map to TRBD1. CDR1 and CDR2 from the germline V gene are LNHDA and SQIVND (reference sequence). V was pared by 4 bases and J by 4 bases, with 2 bases of the junction left unmatched. The CDR3 is 15 residues long.

The genes are TRBV29-1 and TRBJ2-4, with a tentative D call TRBD1 (6 bases). This CDR3 contains 11 residues. V lost 6 bases to trimming and J lost 8 bases, with 11 bases between them. Germline V gene data show CDR1 as SQVTM and CDR2 as ANQGSEA. The CDR3 nucleotides are TGCAGCGTAAAAAAGGGGGACATTCAGTACTTC. Translated: CSVKKGDIQYF.

The V gene is TRBV7-9, the J gene TRBJ1-2, with D tentatively TRBD1 (5 bases). This CDR3 spans 14 amino acids. The V and J ends lost 2 bases and 7 bases respectively, with 14 bases between them. CDR1 is SEHNR and CDR2 is FQNEAQ in the germline V gene (reference sequence). For the CDR3, the DNA is TGTGCCAGCAGCTTATCAAGGGGTTTAGGTGGCTACACCTTC. Protein sequence: CASSLSRGLGGYTF.

In DNA, the CDR3 is TGTGCCAGCACCTGGGTTAGGGGGAGAGGGGGCGGGGAGCTGTTTTTT. Encoded protein: CASTWVRGRGGGELFF. V is TRBV6-6 and J is TRBJ2-2, with a possible D match to TRBD1 (6 bases). CDR3 length equals 16 residues. V was pared by 7 bases and J by 7 bases, with 22 bases between. Germline CDR1 MNHNY, CDR2 SVGAGI (reference sequence).

V gene TRBV6-5 combines with J gene TRBJ2-1; D unresolved. The CDR3 contains 14 residues. Germline lookup yields CDR1 MNHEY and CDR2 SVGAGI. Trimming cost V 6 bases and J 4 bases, with 13 bases left between them. The CDR3: CASSRAEQYNEQFF. The CDR3 DNA sequence: TGTGCCAGCAGCCGGGCAGAACAGTACAATGAGCAGTTCTTC.

The V and J genes are TRBV30 and TRBJ1-2; a possible D gene is TRBD1 (6 bases). The CDR3 is 13 residues long. Germline-derived CDR1 and CDR2 are GTSNPN and SVGIG (reference sequence). V was cut by 4 bases and J by 2 bases, with 11 bases left in between. The CDR3 loop reads CAWTPGVNYGYTF. The CDR3 nucleotides read TGTGCCTGGACTCCAGGGGTAAACTATGGCTACACCTTC.

The chain combines TRBV11-3 with TRBJ2-1; 7 positions match TRBD2. The V gene end was trimmed by 5 bases and the J gene end by 10 bases; junction bases not matched to a gene: 5. Germline values: CDR1 SGHNT, CDR2 YENEEA. This CDR3 has 12 residues. This CDR3 reads CASSPMGGEQFF. CDR3 nucleotide sequence: TGTGCCAGCAGCCCCATGGGGGGGGAGCAGTTCTTC. Using reference TRBV11-3 and TRBJ2-1 for the parts outside the CDR3, the full variable domain is EAGVVQSPRYKIIEKKQPVAFWCNPISGHNTLYWYLQNLGQGPELLIRYENEEAVDDSQLPKDRFSAERLKGVDSTLKIQPAELGDSAVYLCASSPMGGEQFFGPGTRLTVL.